The 12 T cell receptor beta chains below were found in one sample sequenced in a study of cytomegalovirus exposure and HLA in healthy donors. The PCR had 60 Vbeta and 13 Jbeta primers. This table comes from immunoSEQ multiplex PCR, and its TCRdb copy is limited to in-frame clones, with some not included. The sample includes fewer than 150,000 clones, approximately 70% of them seen just once. The sequenced sample consisted of PBMCs. The receptors originated from a woman aged 25 to 39 in good health and CMV-seronegative.

The chain has TRBV18 and TRBJ2-6, with 7 bases identical to TRBD2. CDR3 size: 17 residues. Looked up from germline, CDR1 is KGHSH and CDR2 is LQKENI. The ends lost 8 bases at V and 4 bases at J; junction bases unmatched: 14. Here the CDR3 reads CASLRGSAGDGANVLTF. CDR3 nucleotides: TGTGCCAGCCTCAGAGGATCCGCGGGGGACGGGGCCAACGTCCTGACTTTC.

The chain combines TRBV7-8 with TRBJ2-4, with D possibly being TRBD1 (5 bases). CDR3 length: 18 residues. Between the trimmed V and J ends, which lost 1 base and 4 bases, there was a span of 20 bases. CDR1 SGHVS and CDR2 FQNEAQ come from the germline V gene. The CDR3 nucleotides read TGTGCCAGCAGCTTAGGAAATGGGCAGGGATGGAAGAAAAACATTCAGTACTTC. Its translation: CASSLGNGQGWKKNIQYF.

The chain has TRBV2 and TRBJ1-4, with 7 bases lining up with TRBD1. CDR3 length: 15 residues. CDR1 and CDR2 from the germline V gene are SNHLY and FYNNEI. After removal of 5 bases from V and 1 base from J, the junction contained 4 bases not matched to a gene. The CDR3 bases are TGTGCCAGCAGTCGACAGGGTGGAACTAATGAAAAACTGTTTTTT. Protein product: CASSRQGGTNEKLFF.

The V gene is TRBV11-2, the J gene TRBJ2-5, with no clear D. V shed 1 base and J shed 2 bases, with 14 bases lying between them. CDR3 size: 16 residues. CDR1 is SGHAT, CDR2 FQNNGV, per germline. CDR3 bases: TGTGCCAGCAGCTTAGGAGTCATAAAGAATCAAGAGACCCAGTACTTC. Translated, it gives CASSLGVIKNQETQYF.

This clone was recorded only once. The genes are TRBV4-1 and TRBJ2-3, with 10 bases identical to TRBD2. Looked up from germline, CDR1 is MGHRA and CDR2 is YSYEKL. V lost 4 bases, J lost 5 bases, and 3 bases stayed unmatched. CDR3 length: 14 residues. The CDR3 sequence is CASSPSGSGDTQYF. CDR3 bases: TGCGCCAGCAGCCCTAGCGGGAGCGGAGATACGCAGTATTTT.

This rearrangement joins TRBV30 to TRBJ1-1; 8 bases fit TRBD1. Trimming took 4 bases from V and 9 from J; bases not matched to a gene: 10. The CDR3 has 13 amino acids. The germline V gene encodes CDR1 GTSNPN and CDR2 SVGIG (reference sequence). The CDR3 DNA follows: TGTGCCTGGAAATTAGGACAGGGCCTGAAAGCTTTCTTT. Amino acid sequence: CAWKLGQGLKAFF.

This clone was seen a single time. The chain employs TRBV29-1 and TRBJ2-1, with 10 positions matching TRBD2. Trimming cost V 7 bases and J 9 bases; bases outside gene matches: 12. Germline values: CDR1 SQVTM, CDR2 ANQGSEA. The CDR3 contains 14 residues. For the CDR3, the DNA is TGCAGCGCCGCTAGCGGGAGAGGAGGCGGTGAGCAGTTCTTC. As protein: CSAASGRGGGEQFF.

This clone was observed once. The chain combines TRBV7-2 with TRBJ1-4; weak D call: TRBD1 (5 bases). This CDR3 spans 15 amino acids. The V and J ends lost 4 bases and 8 bases respectively, with 17 bases between them. The germline V gene has CDR1 SGHTA and CDR2 FQGNSA. The CDR3 loop reads CASSSQPGRGEKLFF. CDR3 DNA: TGTGCCAGCAGCTCTCAGCCAGGGAGGGGCGAAAAACTGTTTTTT.

V is TRBV6-6 and J is TRBJ2-7, with 12 bases that match TRBD2. This CDR3 comprises 14 residues. CDR1 is MNHNY, CDR2 SVGAGI, per germline (reference sequence). J lost 4 bases, V lost 4 bases, and 2 bases had no gene match. The DNA of the CDR3 is TGTGCCAGCAGTTCGACTAGCGGGAGATACGAGCAGTACTTC. It yields the protein CASSSTSGRYEQYF.

This chain uses TRBV19 with TRBJ2-7, with TRBD1 matching over 7 bases. The CDR3 sequence is 15 residues long. After removal of 5 bases from V and 2 bases from J, the junction contained 9 bases not matched to a gene. The germline V gene encodes CDR1 LNHDA and CDR2 SQIVND (reference sequence). The CDR3 reads CASSPRTGVTYEQYF. For the CDR3, the DNA is TGTGCCAGTAGTCCCAGGACAGGTGTGACCTACGAGCAGTACTTC.

J is TRBJ2-1 and V is TRBV27; TRBD2 matches at 14 bases. V shed 6 bases, J shed 6 bases, and the junction held 10 bases outside the gene matches. The CDR3 covers 17 residues. The germline V gene has CDR1 MNHEY and CDR2 SMNVEV (reference sequence). The CDR3 sequence: CASSRRLAGGDGNEQFF. In nucleotides, the CDR3 is TGTGCCAGCAGCCGTCGACTAGCGGGAGGGGACGGCAATGAGCAGTTCTTC.

The V call is TRBV18, the J call TRBJ1-2; the match to TRBD1 covers 7 bases. J gave up 2 bases and V 3 bases, and 3 bases lay outside the gene matches. The CDR3 length is 14 residues. Germline CDR1 and CDR2: KGHSH and LQKENI. CDR3 sequence (DNA): TGTGCCAGCTCACCTCGACAGGGCAACTATGGCTACACCTTC. Its translation: CASSPRQGNYGYTF.